The 10 T cell receptor beta chains presented below share a single source sample, sequenced in a study of cytomegalovirus exposure and HLA in healthy donors. Primers for the PCR totalled 60 Vbeta and 13 Jbeta. The table came from immunoSEQ multiplex PCR; TCRdb's copy has only in-frame clones and leaves some out. The table shows some 180,000 clones, with 78% occurring only once. Sequencing input: PBMCs. The receptors come from a female donor in good health and CMV-seronegative.

This chain joins TRBV6-5 and TRBJ2-7; D gene ambiguous. V was pared by 4 bases and J by 3 bases, with 10 bases between. The CDR3 runs 13 residues. Germline V gives CDR1 MNHEY, CDR2 SVGAGI. The CDR3 loop reads CASSSGSYYEQYF. CDR3 sequence (DNA): TGTGCCAGCAGTTCCGGGTCATACTACGAGCAGTACTTC.

This chain connects TRBV4-1 to TRBJ2-7, with 8 bases lining up with TRBD1. There are 16 residues in the CDR3. Germline lookup yields CDR1 MGHRA and CDR2 YSYEKL. Losses at the gene ends were 4 bases for V and 2 bases for J; bases not matched to a gene: 10. In nucleotides, the CDR3 is TGCGCCAGCAGCCCCTCTCCGGGACAGGTGACCTACGAGCAGTACTTC. It translates to CASSPSPGQVTYEQYF.

This clone was counted between two and nine times. The CDR3 DNA is TGTGCCAGCAGTGCAGGGAGGGGTAACACCGGGGAGCTGTTTTTT. It encodes CASSAGRGNTGELFF. This rearrangement joins TRBV6-4 to TRBJ2-2, with 7 nucleotides matching TRBD2. In germline, CDR1 is MRHNA, CDR2 SNTAGT. Trimming at V came to 4 bases and at J to 2 bases, leaving 4 bases not matched to a gene. The CDR3 is made up of 15 amino acids.

This clone is a singleton in its sample. The V and J genes are TRBV13 and TRBJ2-7; D might be TRBD2 (6 bases). Per germline, CDR1 PRHDT and CDR2 FYEKMQ (reference sequence). The CDR3 totals 14 residues. The V end was cut by 5 bases, the J end by 3 bases, with 14 bases between. The CDR3 reads CASSPRSRDYEQYF. CDR3 nucleotides: TGTGCCAGCAGCCCCCGGTCGCGGGACTACGAGCAGTACTTC.

The CDR3 nucleotides are TGCGCCAGCAGCTTGGCGGCGGTAGCTTCCGAGCAGTTCTTC. Protein sequence: CASSLAAVASEQFF. The J gene is TRBJ2-1, the V gene TRBV5-1; no definite D call. The CDR3 runs to 14 residues. Trimming removed 0 bases at V and 10 bases at J, with 14 bases between. Germline V gene lookup returns CDR1 SGHRS and CDR2 YFSETQ.

The V call is TRBV7-2, the J call TRBJ2-7; TRBD1 matches at 12 bases. Per germline, CDR1 SGHTA and CDR2 FQGNSA. J was trimmed by 3 bases and V by 5 bases; bases with no gene match: 5. The CDR3 consists of 15 residues. The CDR3: CASSRGTGGFYEQYF. CDR3 nucleotides: TGTGCCAGCAGCCGCGGGACAGGGGGCTTCTACGAGCAGTACTTC.

The V call is TRBV28, the J call TRBJ1-1; TRBD1 matches 9 bases. There are 15 residues in the CDR3. In germline, CDR1 is MDHEN, CDR2 SYDVKM. The CDR3 DNA reads as TGTGCTACGTGGGGACAGGGTACACGTGGCACTGAAGCTTTCTTT. Protein product: CATWGQGTRGTEAFF.

The CDR3 DNA follows: TGTGCCAGCAGTTCCCTTGACTACACAGATACGCAGTATTTT. Its translation is CASSSLDYTDTQYF. The chain uses TRBV7-9 and TRBJ2-3, with D possibly being TRBD2 (5 bases). This CDR3 has 14 residues. V shed 6 bases and J shed 2 bases, with 12 bases lying between them. Germline CDR1 reads SEHNR; CDR2 reads FQNEAQ (reference sequence).

The V and J genes are TRBV19 and TRBJ1-5; 9 positions match TRBD1. The CDR3 is 15 residues long. CDR1 is LNHDA, CDR2 SQIVND, per germline (reference sequence). V lost 5 bases to trimming and J lost 4 bases; unmatched junction nucleotides: 6. CDR3 sequence: CASSATGTGNQPQHF. The CDR3 bases are TGTGCCAGTAGTGCTACCGGGACAGGGAATCAGCCCCAGCATTTT.

In its sample, this clone was seen a few times. V and J are TRBV30 and TRBJ2-1; unclear D gene. The V gene's germline CDR1 is GTSNPN and CDR2 SVGIG (reference sequence). Trimming removed 1 base at V and 6 bases at J, with 7 bases between. The CDR3 runs to 12 residues. The CDR3: CAWSGSFNEQFF. CDR3 nucleotide sequence: TGTGCCTGGAGTGGTAGTTTCAATGAGCAGTTCTTC.